This passage covers 13 T cell receptor beta chains from one sample sequenced in a study of T cells in Graves' hyperthyroidism and ophthalmopathy (dated by TCRdb to 2018 to 2020). Library preparation used multiplex PCR. The sequencer listed for this sample is Illumina HiSeq 2000. TCR beta CDR3 regions were amplified from RNA transcripts. A first-round RT-PCR of the TCR CDR3 used the HTBI primer set with the Qiagen OneStep RT-PCR kit. TCRdb's own reprocessing of the public reads used fastp at Q25 and MiXCR and kept productive beta chains. Rows with a matching CDR3 protein are joined into one entry that keeps the most common DNA and genes. This sample comprises 550,000 to 600,000 distinct CDR3 sequences, 16% of them detected only once. Clones ranked in the top ten supply around 19% of the sample. Input material: blood. Source of these receptors: a woman aged 18-30 years with Graves' hyperthyroidism.

Only a few counts were recorded for this clonotype. The chain uses TRBV27 and TRBJ2-5, with D possibly matching TRBD1 (6 bases). Trimming cost V 2 bases and J 6 bases, with 13 bases left between them. Germline V gene lookup returns CDR1 MNHEY and CDR2 SMNVEV (reference sequence). The CDR3 is 14 residues long. The CDR3 is CASSLAGVRKTQYF. The CDR3 coding sequence is TGTGCCAGCAGTTTAGCAGGGGTGAGAAAGACCCAGTACTTC.

The chain is built from TRBV7-2 and TRBJ1-1, with TRBD1 identical over 8 bases. V shed 2 bases, J shed 7 bases, and the junction held 9 bases outside the gene matches. Germline V gene lookup returns CDR1 SGHTA and CDR2 FQGNSA. This CDR3 is 15 amino acids long. CDR3 DNA: TGTGCCAGCAGCTTACGACCAGGGGGCTTGGGTGAAGCTTTCTTT. Translation: CASSLRPGGLGEAFF.

Comment on this clonotype: The conserved phenylalanine or tryptophan is not found at the CDR3 terminus, so this likely reflects a read error. The genes are TRBV2 and TRBJ1-1, with D tentatively TRBD1 (5 bases). Germline V gives CDR1 SNHLY, CDR2 FYNNEI. With 4 bases removed from V and 1 base from J, the gap between germline ends came to 10 bases. The CDR3 totals 14 residues. CDR3 amino acids: CASSVRQGNTEAFL. CDR3 bases: TGTGCCAGCAGTGTAAGGCAGGGGAACACTGAAGCTTTCCTT.

This clonotype was detected ten times or more. The chain employs TRBV7-2 and TRBJ2-1, with D tentatively TRBD1 (5 bases). The ends were cut back, 4 bases at V and 9 bases at J, with 7 bases in the middle. The CDR3 has 11 residues. Germline CDR1 SGHTA, CDR2 FQGNSA. CDR3 protein: CASSSDSEQFF. DNA for the CDR3: TGTGCCAGCAGCTCTGACAGTGAGCAGTTCTTC.

This clonotype was seen more than once but under ten times. The V and J genes are TRBV5-5 and TRBJ1-6, with D possibly TRBD1 on 6 matching bases. CDR1 and CDR2 (germline): SGHKS, YYEKEE (reference sequence). V was clipped by 3 bases and J by 8 bases, with 15 bases between them. This CDR3 region has 15 residues. The DNA for the CDR3 is TGTGCCAGCAGCTCAAGCACCCAGGGGTATTCACCCCTCCACTTT. Translation: CASSSSTQGYSPLHF.

CDR3 nucleotide sequence: TGTGCCAGCAGAGAGACAGTCAATTCCTACAATGAGCAGTTCTTC. This translates into CASRETVNSYNEQFF. The chain couples TRBV6-4 to TRBJ2-1; possibly TRBD1 for D (5 bases). CDR1 is MRHNA and CDR2 is SNTAGT in the germline V gene. V was clipped by 6 bases and J by 1 base, with 13 bases between them. The CDR3 has 15 residues.

This clonotype was detected many times. CDR3 nucleotide sequence: TGTGCCAGCAGCTTAGAGACAGTAAGCACAGATACGCAGTATTTT. Translating gives CASSLETVSTDTQYF. The chain combines TRBV11-2 with TRBJ2-3; a possible D gene is TRBD1 (5 bases). The V end was cut by 0 bases, the J end by 0 bases, with 7 bases between. Germline CDR1 reads SGHAT; CDR2 reads FQNNGV. There are 15 residues in the CDR3.

This clonotype showed up just a few times. The chain recombines TRBV19 with TRBJ2-1; D gene unclear. V was cut by 1 base and J by 0 bases, with 7 bases left in between. From germline, CDR1 is LNHDA and CDR2 SQIVND (reference sequence). This CDR3 region has 15 residues. The CDR3 sequence: CASSIVGISYNEQFF. CDR3 nucleotides: TGTGCCAGTAGTATAGTAGGGATCTCCTACAATGAGCAGTTCTTC.

The chain has TRBV5-1 and TRBJ2-7; 9 bases are shared with TRBD1. CDR3 length: 15 residues. Unmatched junction bases numbered 9, after V lost 3 bases and J lost 5 bases. Germline V CDR1 and CDR2: SGHRS, YFSETQ. CDR3 coding DNA: TGCGCCAGCAGCTGGTACAGGGGGCTGTCGGACGAGCAGTACTTC. Amino acid sequence: CASSWYRGLSDEQYF.

This clonotype was detected only a few times. CDR3 residues: CASMTGGHGYTF. The DNA of the CDR3 is TGTGCCAGCATGACAGGGGGCCATGGCTACACCTTC. This chain connects TRBV12-3 or TRBV12-4 to TRBJ1-2; 10 bases are shared with TRBD1. This CDR3 has 12 residues. Germline trimming cut 7 bases from V and 6 bases from J; bases unmatched to any gene: 2.

This chain links TRBV20-1 with TRBJ2-7; 7 nucleotides align to TRBD1. The CDR3 runs 14 residues. Germline CDR1 is DFQATT and CDR2 is SNEGSKA (reference sequence). Trimming at V came to 3 bases and at J to 0 bases, leaving 5 bases not matched to a gene. The CDR3 spells CSARWTGFSYEQYF. The CDR3 bases are TGCAGTGCTAGGTGGACAGGATTCTCCTACGAGCAGTACTTC.

This chain joins TRBV7-2 and TRBJ2-1, with 8 bases lining up with TRBD2. The CDR3 consists of 15 residues. Germline V lookup: CDR1 SGHTA, CDR2 FQGNSA. The junction had 8 bases not matched to a gene; V was cut back by 5 bases and J by 5 bases. The CDR3 loop is CASSRLGGADNEQFF. CDR3 bases: TGTGCCAGCAGCCGTCTCGGGGGGGCAGACAATGAGCAGTTCTTC.

This clonotype showed up just a few times. The genes are TRBV20-1 and TRBJ2-7; D gene unclear. V was shortened by 6 bases and J by 5 bases, with 11 bases between the two germline ends. The CDR3 consists of 11 residues. Germline V gene data show CDR1 as DFQATT and CDR2 as SNEGSKA (reference sequence). The CDR3 loop is CSASGFDEQYF. In DNA form, the CDR3 reads TGCAGTGCCTCCGGGTTCGACGAGCAGTACTTC.